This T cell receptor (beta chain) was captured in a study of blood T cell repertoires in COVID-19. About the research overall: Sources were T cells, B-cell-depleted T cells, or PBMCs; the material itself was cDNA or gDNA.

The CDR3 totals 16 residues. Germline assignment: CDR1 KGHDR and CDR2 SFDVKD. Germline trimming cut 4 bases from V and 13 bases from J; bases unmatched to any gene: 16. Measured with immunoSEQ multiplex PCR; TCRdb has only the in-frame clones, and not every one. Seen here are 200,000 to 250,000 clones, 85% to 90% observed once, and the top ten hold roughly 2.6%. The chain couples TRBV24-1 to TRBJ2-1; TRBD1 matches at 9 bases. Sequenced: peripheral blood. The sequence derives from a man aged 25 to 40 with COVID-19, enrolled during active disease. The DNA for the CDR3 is TGTGCCACCAGTGACCCCGGACAGGGAGGACAGGGGAAACAGTTCTTC. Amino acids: CATSDPGQGGQGKQFF.